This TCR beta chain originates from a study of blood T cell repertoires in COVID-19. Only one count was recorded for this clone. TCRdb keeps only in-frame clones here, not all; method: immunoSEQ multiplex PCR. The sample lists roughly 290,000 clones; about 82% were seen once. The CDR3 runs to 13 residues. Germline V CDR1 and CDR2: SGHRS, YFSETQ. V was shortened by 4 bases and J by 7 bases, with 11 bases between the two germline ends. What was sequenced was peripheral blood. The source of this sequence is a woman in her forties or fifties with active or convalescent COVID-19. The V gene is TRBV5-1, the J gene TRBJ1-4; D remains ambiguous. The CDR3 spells CASSPVVSEKLFF. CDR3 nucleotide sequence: TGCGCCAGCAGCCCCGTAGTAAGTGAAAAACTGTTTTTT.